One TCR beta chain is described in this entry. These data originate in a study of cytomegalovirus exposure and HLA in healthy donors. With 60 Vbeta and 13 Jbeta primers, the PCR was carried out. Clones were read by immunoSEQ multiplex PCR, and TCRdb kept only the in-frame ones, dropping some. Of 120,000 or so clones listed, about 80% were seen once; the top ten hold around 3.3%. The sample consisted of PBMCs. This clonotype originated in a male donor in good health and CMV-seronegative.

Here the CDR3 reads CAISENTGGPEAFF. CDR3 nucleotides: TGTGCCATCAGTGAAAACACAGGGGGACCTGAAGCTTTCTTT. The chain joins TRBV10-3 to TRBJ1-1, with 8 bases lining up with TRBD1. V lost 3 bases and J lost 6; bases outside the gene matches: 6. CDR3 size: 14 residues. From germline, CDR1 is ENHRY and CDR2 SYGVKD.